The 25 T cell receptor beta chains given below trace back to one sample, sequenced in a study of T cells in localized non-small cell lung cancer. Using immunoSEQ multiplex PCR, the repertoire was profiled, and TCRdb retains in-frame clones only, with some absent. The sample records 65,000 to 95,000 clones, about 78% being singletons. The sample in question was PBMCs, obtained before any cancer treatment. These receptors came from a man between 40 and 75 years old with stage II squamous cell lung carcinoma.

CDR3 DNA: TGTGCCAGCAGCTTCCGGGACACCCCCATGATTATTCCCGGGGAGCTGTTTTTT. Translated, it gives CASSFRDTPMIIPGELFF. J is TRBJ2-2 and V is TRBV7-8; tentatively, D is TRBD1 (6 bases). CDR1 and CDR2 from the germline V gene are SGHVS and FQNEAQ. The CDR3 spans 18 residues. V was cut by 3 bases and J by 6 bases, with 23 bases left in between.

This clone occurred once. The genes are TRBV4-2 and TRBJ1-1; weak D call: TRBD1 (5 bases). Germline assignment: CDR1 LGHNA and CDR2 YNFKEQ. This CDR3 is 14 amino acids long. V dropped 4 bases and J dropped 0 bases, with 9 bases sitting between them. For the CDR3, the DNA is TGTGCCAGCAGCCCCACAGGAATGAACACTGAAGCTTTCTTT. It encodes CASSPTGMNTEAFF.

This chain joins TRBV7-2 and TRBJ2-7, with D possibly called TRBD1 or TRBD2 (6 bases each). Per the germline V gene, CDR1 is SGHTA and CDR2 is FQGNSA. V lost 5 bases and J 12 bases, leaving 23 bases between the germline ends. CDR3 length equals 14 residues. The CDR3 DNA is TGTGCCAGCAGCACTAGTAGGGGGGTCGGGTTTCTGTACTTC. The encoded protein is CASSTSRGVGFLYF.

The chain employs TRBV10-3 and TRBJ2-7; D could derive from TRBD1 or TRBD2 (5 bases each). The CDR3 loop spans 13 amino acids. Trimming took off 8 bases at V and 3 bases at J, with 14 bases between the two ends. Germline CDR1 is ENHRY and CDR2 is SYGVKD. The CDR3 nucleotides read TGTGCCATCTCTCCCGGGGCAATCTACGAGCAGTACTTC. Amino acid sequence: CAISPGAIYEQYF.

This chain joins TRBV27 and TRBJ2-1; 9 positions match TRBD2. J was trimmed by 5 bases and V by 4 bases; bases with no gene match: 12. The V gene's germline CDR1 is MNHEY and CDR2 SMNVEV (reference sequence). The CDR3 covers 17 residues. CDR3 amino acids: CASSSPSAGGLNNEQFF. DNA of the CDR3: TGTGCCAGCAGTTCCCCCTCCGCGGGGGGGCTAAACAATGAGCAGTTCTTC.

This clone was observed at least ten times. The gene calls are TRBV27 and TRBJ2-5, with D possibly being TRBD1 (5 bases). V shed 5 bases and J shed 1 base, with 11 bases lying between them. Germline CDR1 MNHEY, CDR2 SMNVEV (reference sequence). This CDR3 contains 14 residues. CDR3 nucleotides: TGTGCCAGCAGTACGTTAGGGGTCCAAGAGACCCAGTACTTC. This translates into CASSTLGVQETQYF.

The rearrangement joins TRBV6-6 to TRBJ2-7; D gene unclear. CDR1 is MNHNY, CDR2 SVGAGI, per germline (reference sequence). V was trimmed by 6 bases and J by 4 bases, leaving 16 bases between them. The CDR3 covers 14 residues. CDR3 protein: CASSPTRAEYEQYF. CDR3 nucleotide sequence: TGTGCCAGCAGCCCTACACGAGCTGAATACGAGCAGTACTTC.

The rearrangement links TRBV6-6 to TRBJ2-7; D perhaps matches TRBD1 (6 bases). The CDR3 has 13 amino acids. In germline, CDR1 is MNHNY, CDR2 SVGAGI (reference sequence). V dropped 6 bases and J dropped 5 bases, with 14 bases sitting between them. The CDR3 sequence is CASREGGGDEQYF. The CDR3 DNA reads TGTGCCAGCAGGGAAGGGGGTGGTGACGAGCAGTACTTC.

The V call is TRBV9, the J call TRBJ2-2; 13 bases are a match to TRBD2. The germline CDR1 and CDR2 sequences are SGDLS and YYNGEE. This CDR3 is 17 amino acids long. Unmatched junction bases numbered 7, after V lost 4 bases and J lost 4 bases. CDR3 bases: TGTGCCAGCAGCTTCACACGGACTAGCGGGGGCACCGGGGAGCTGTTTTTT. This codes for CASSFTRTSGGTGELFF.

The CDR3 sequence is CASSADGSKNEKLFF. In DNA, the CDR3 is TGTGCCAGCAGCGCGGACGGGTCTAAAAATGAAAAACTGTTTTTT. The chain joins TRBV7-2 to TRBJ1-4; no clear D gene. The germline V gene has CDR1 SGHTA and CDR2 FQGNSA. This CDR3 is 15 amino acids long. Trimming removed 5 bases from V and 5 bases from J, with 15 bases in between.

The chain couples TRBV4-2 to TRBJ1-5, with no clear D. This CDR3 region has 12 residues. Germline assignment: CDR1 LGHNA and CDR2 YNFKEQ. Trimming removed 2 bases at V and 3 bases at J, with 2 bases between. The CDR3 is CASSQTNQPQHF. Here the CDR3 DNA reads TGTGCCAGCAGCCAAACCAATCAGCCCCAGCATTTT.

The chain is built from TRBV13 and TRBJ1-2; D unresolved. V was cut by 3 bases and J by 3 bases, with 17 bases left in between. Germline lookup yields CDR1 PRHDT and CDR2 FYEKMQ (reference sequence). The CDR3 sequence is 16 residues long. CDR3 protein: CASSFKKPGGDYGYTF. CDR3 bases: TGTGCCAGCAGCTTTAAAAAGCCTGGAGGCGACTATGGCTACACCTTC.

This sequence joins TRBV6-5 and TRBJ1-2; D remains ambiguous. This CDR3 is 13 amino acids long. Trimming pared 0 bases from V and 8 bases from J, leaving 10 bases between. Germline lookup yields CDR1 MNHEY and CDR2 SVGAGI. The CDR3 bases are TGTGCCAGCAGTTACTCGGAGGGAGGAGGCTACACCTTC. Amino acid sequence: CASSYSEGGGYTF.

The rearrangement uses TRBV7-2 and TRBJ2-7; D remains ambiguous. CDR3 size: 18 residues. Trimming took off 5 bases at V and 2 bases at J, with 25 bases between the two ends. CDR1 is SGHTA, CDR2 FQGNSA, per germline. The CDR3 DNA reads TGTGCCAGCAGCGCGCTATGGGCAGCGAGGCTCAAGCCCTACGAGCAGTACTTC. Translating it yields CASSALWAARLKPYEQYF.

CDR3 sequence (DNA): TGTGCCAGTACCCGACAGGGCAGAGGTAACACCGGGGAGCTGTTTTTT. Its translation: CASTRQGRGNTGELFF. The chain employs TRBV19 and TRBJ2-2; 7 bases are a match to TRBD1. V lost 7 bases to trimming and J lost 2 bases; unmatched junction nucleotides: 10. Germline V CDR1 and CDR2: LNHDA, SQIVND (reference sequence). The CDR3 contains 16 residues.

The J gene is TRBJ1-5, the V gene TRBV19; D is ambiguous. The germline gives CDR1 LNHDA, CDR2 SQIVND (reference sequence). Trimming removed 7 bases at V and 2 bases at J, with 12 bases between. The CDR3 length is 14 residues. CDR3 DNA sequence: TGTGCCAGTATCGACCCCTCGGGCAATCAGCCCCAGCATTTT. It codes for CASIDPSGNQPQHF.

The chain carries TRBV6-6 and TRBJ2-7; D is undetermined. CDR1 and CDR2 (germline): MNHNY, SVGAGI (reference sequence). Trimming took 8 bases from V and 6 from J, leaving 17 bases between them. The CDR3 contains 13 residues. The CDR3 here is CASALGLAGEQYF. For the CDR3, the DNA is TGTGCCAGCGCGCTGGGCTTAGCAGGCGAGCAGTACTTC.

The chain uses TRBV9 and TRBJ2-1, with TRBD1 as a possible D gene (6 bases). The germline V and J ends were trimmed by 7 bases and 0 bases, with 14 bases remaining between them. The CDR3 loop spans 15 amino acids. Germline values: CDR1 SGDLS, CDR2 YYNGEE. CDR3 in amino acids: CASRRMDSSYNEQFF. The CDR3 nucleotides are TGTGCCAGCCGCCGGATGGACAGCTCCTACAATGAGCAGTTCTTC.

The V call is TRBV5-6, the J call TRBJ2-3; D possibly corresponds to TRBD2 (5 bases). This CDR3 contains 12 residues. Trimming took 0 bases from V and 10 from J, leaving 9 bases between them. Germline values: CDR1 SGHDT, CDR2 YYEEEE. The CDR3 bases are TGTGCCAGCAGCTTGGGCAGCGGAGCGCAGTATTTT. Its protein product is CASSLGSGAQYF.

A single count supports this clone. Other DNA sequences in this sample translate to the same CDR3. The chain is built from TRBV6-1 and TRBJ2-7; perhaps D is TRBD1 or TRBD2 (5 bases each). The CDR3 runs to 13 residues. Trimming removed 7 bases from V and 1 base from J, with 11 bases in between. Germline lookup yields CDR1 MNHNS and CDR2 SASEGT. CDR3 sequence: CASTLGESYEQYF. The CDR3 DNA is TGTGCCAGCACCCTAGGGGAGTCCTACGAGCAGTACTTC.

This clone was seen just once. The V call is TRBV4-3, the J call TRBJ1-1, with no clear D. The CDR3 is 15 amino acids. V was clipped by 0 bases and J by 1 base, with 9 bases between them. The germline V gene encodes CDR1 LGHNA and CDR2 YSLEER. CDR3: CASSQDPTRNTEAFF. CDR3 sequence (DNA): TGCGCCAGCAGCCAAGACCCCACACGGAACACTGAAGCTTTCTTT.

The chain combines TRBV2 with TRBJ2-1; TRBD1 matches at 7 bases. J lost 5 bases, V lost 6 bases, and 13 bases had no gene match. Looked up from germline, CDR1 is SNHLY and CDR2 is FYNNEI. The CDR3 extends over 16 amino acids. The CDR3 nucleotides are TGTGCCAGCAGGGTAACAGGGGACGGTCGACACAATGAGCAGTTCTTC. Translated: CASRVTGDGRHNEQFF.

This clone was counted between two and nine times. V is TRBV18 and J is TRBJ1-5, with 8 nucleotides matching TRBD1. V trimming: 6 bases; J trimming: 7 bases; junction bases outside the gene matches: 8. This CDR3 spans 14 amino acids. CDR1 and CDR2 (germline): KGHSH, LQKENI. CDR3 in amino acids: CASSPGTGIQPQHF. CDR3 bases: TGTGCCAGCTCTCCCGGGACAGGTATCCAGCCCCAGCATTTT.

The genes are TRBV30 and TRBJ1-5, with unresolved D. CDR3 size: 13 residues. CDR1 is GTSNPN and CDR2 is SVGIG in the germline V gene (reference sequence). V lost 6 bases and J lost 2, with 11 bases in between. Here the CDR3 DNA reads TGTGCCTGCGGGGTATCCGGCAATCAGCCCCAGCATTTT. Protein sequence: CACGVSGNQPQHF.

The chain has TRBV6-5 and TRBJ2-1, with D uncertain. Germline V gives CDR1 MNHEY, CDR2 SVGAGI. The V and J ends lost 7 bases and 0 bases respectively, with 13 bases between them. The CDR3 has 15 residues. The CDR3 spells CASTPMGSSYNEQFF. CDR3 DNA: TGTGCCAGCACCCCAATGGGCAGCTCCTACAATGAGCAGTTCTTC.